Presented here are 19 T cell receptor beta chains from one specimen sequenced in a study of radiation and T cells in renal cell carcinoma. Time point denoted: blood 2 weeks post-SBRT. The treatment denotes: 15 Gy SBRT to primary tumor, nephrectomy 4 weeks later. TCRdb keeps only in-frame clones here, not all; method: immunoSEQ multiplex PCR. The data hold some 58,000 clones, with around 78% observed a single time. The sample was blood, taken from a patient whose treatment included radiotherapy and nephrectomy. The source of these receptors is a man in his fifties or sixties with renal cell carcinoma.

This chain joins TRBV15 and TRBJ2-1; 12 nucleotides match TRBD2. Germline V CDR1 and CDR2: LNHNV, YYDKDF (reference sequence). CDR3 length equals 15 residues. V was pared by 3 bases and J by 9 bases, with 6 bases of the junction left unmatched. CDR3 residues: CATSRRTSGAGEQFF. CDR3 bases: TGTGCCACCAGCAGGAGGACTAGCGGGGCGGGTGAGCAGTTCTTC.

This chain connects TRBV5-1 to TRBJ2-5, with 7 bases aligning to TRBD2. The CDR3 extends over 14 amino acids. Per germline, CDR1 SGHRS and CDR2 YFSETQ. V trimming: 2 bases; J trimming: 2 bases; junction bases outside the gene matches: 3. The CDR3 loop reads CASSFLGGQETQYF. CDR3 nucleotide sequence: TGCGCCAGCAGCTTTCTGGGGGGGCAAGAGACCCAGTACTTC.

The V gene is TRBV5-1, the J gene TRBJ1-1, with D perhaps matching TRBD1 (5 bases). CDR3 length: 14 residues. Germline V gives CDR1 SGHRS, CDR2 YFSETQ. The V and J ends lost 2 bases and 4 bases respectively, with 12 bases between them. The CDR3 DNA reads as TGCGCCAGCAGCTTCCCCGGTGGGGGCACTGAAGCTTTCTTT. This gives the protein CASSFPGGGTEAFF.

The V call is TRBV14, the J call TRBJ2-5, with D uncertain. The DNA end is a closer match to TRBJ2-7, so the J assignment may be wrong. From germline, CDR1 is SGHDN and CDR2 FVKESK. CDR3 length: 13 residues. DNA of the CDR3: TGTGCCAGCAGCCAAGAGTTGGGTTACGAGCAGTACTTC. This gives the protein CASSQELGYEQYF.

This sequence joins TRBV6-4 and TRBJ1-2; D ambiguous. V shed 3 bases and J shed 2 bases, with 7 bases lying between them. This CDR3 has 13 residues. CDR1 is MRHNA, CDR2 SNTAGT, per germline. The CDR3 spells CASSEELNYGYTF. The CDR3 region has the DNA TGTGCCAGCAGTGAGGAGCTCAACTATGGCTACACCTTC.

The chain couples TRBV6-5 to TRBJ2-3; possible D gene TRBD2, 6 bases. Deletions cut 2 bases from V and 2 bases from J, with 11 bases between. CDR1 and CDR2 from the germline V gene are MNHEY and SVGAGI. The CDR3 sequence is 15 residues long. The CDR3 DNA follows: TGTGCCAGCAGTTACGATCCGGGGGACACAGATACGCAGTATTTT. As protein: CASSYDPGDTDTQYF.

This clone was picked up a small number of times. V usage is TRBV9 and J usage is TRBJ2-1; tentatively, D is TRBD2 (5 bases). V was shortened by 3 bases and J by 9 bases, with 13 bases between the two germline ends. The germline CDR1 and CDR2 sequences are SGDLS and YYNGEE. This CDR3 spans 13 amino acids. The CDR3 DNA reads as TGTGCCAGCAGCGCGGCCCCCCGGGGTGAGCAGTTCTTC. Its protein is CASSAAPRGEQFF.

The chain recombines TRBV9 with TRBJ2-5, with unresolved D. This CDR3 is 14 amino acids long. The V end was cut by 5 bases, the J end by 4 bases, with 15 bases between. Germline CDR1 and CDR2: SGDLS and YYNGEE. CDR3 in amino acids: CASRAEMYSETQYF. The CDR3 nucleotides are TGTGCCAGCAGGGCAGAAATGTATTCAGAGACCCAGTACTTC.

The chain carries TRBV7-6 and TRBJ1-1; unclear D gene. The CDR3 spans 15 residues. The germline CDR1 and CDR2 sequences are SGHVS and FNYEAQ. V lost 2 bases to trimming and J lost 1 base, with 11 bases between them. CDR3 bases: TGTGCCAGCAGCTTACCTGCAGGCCGGAACACTGAAGCTTTCTTT. This sequence encodes CASSLPAGRNTEAFF.

V is TRBV6-5 and J is TRBJ1-3; possible D gene TRBD1, 5 bases. The germline V gene has CDR1 MNHEY and CDR2 SVGAGI. The CDR3 is 15 residues long. Trimming stripped 5 bases from V and 3 bases from J, with 14 bases between. CDR3 bases: TGTGCCAGCAGTACCGGACACTCTGTTGGAAACACCATATATTTT. Its translation is CASSTGHSVGNTIYF.

The V and J genes are TRBV12-5 and TRBJ2-2, with D tentatively TRBD1 (6 bases). V was clipped by 5 bases and J by 0 bases, with 10 bases between them. The CDR3 extends over 15 amino acids. CDR1 and CDR2 from the germline V gene are LGHNT and FRNRAP. CDR3 bases: TGTGCTAGTGGTCTCGGACAGTCGAACACCGGGGAGCTGTTTTTT. The encoded protein is CASGLGQSNTGELFF. Variable domain in full (rest from reference TRBV12-5 and TRBJ2-2): DARVTQTPRHKVTEMGQEVTMRCQPILGHNTVFWYRQTMMQGLELLAYFRNRAPLDDSGMPKDRFSAEMPDATLATLKIQPSEPRDSAVYFCASGLGQSNTGELFFGEGSRLTVL.

The genes are TRBV11-2 and TRBJ2-3; a weak D match, TRBD2 (6 bases). CDR1 SGHAT and CDR2 FQNNGV come from the germline V gene. The V and J ends lost 5 bases and 6 bases respectively, with 15 bases between them. The CDR3 runs 14 residues. In nucleotides, the CDR3 is TGTGCCAGCAGCCCGGGGACTCCCGCGGATACGCAGTATTTT. Protein product: CASSPGTPADTQYF.

This rearrangement joins TRBV5-1 to TRBJ2-3, with 16 bases that match TRBD2. V dropped 7 bases and J dropped 1; count of bases not matched to a gene: 9. The germline gives CDR1 SGHRS, CDR2 YFSETQ. The CDR3 runs 18 residues. The CDR3 DNA reads TGCGCCAGCCATCTGGGACTAGCGGGAGGGCCACGCACAGATACGCAGTATTTT. It encodes CASHLGLAGGPRTDTQYF.

The J gene is TRBJ2-5, the V gene TRBV5-1; D possibly uses TRBD1 or TRBD2 (6 bases each). Germline values: CDR1 SGHRS, CDR2 YFSETQ. V was pared by 1 base and J by 5 bases, with 15 bases between. This CDR3 has 15 residues. CDR3 sequence reads: CASSLTARGPETQYF. The DNA of the CDR3 is TGCGCCAGCAGCTTGACGGCACGGGGGCCGGAGACCCAGTACTTC.

This chain connects TRBV19 to TRBJ1-1, with no clear D. V was cut by 4 bases and J by 13 bases, with 19 bases left in between. In germline, CDR1 is LNHDA, CDR2 SQIVND (reference sequence). The CDR3 spans 13 residues. The CDR3 DNA reads as TGTGCCAGTAGTACGGTAGGGTCTGTACGTGTTTTCTTT. This sequence encodes CASSTVGSVRVFF.

The rearrangement joins TRBV28 to TRBJ2-7, with unresolved D. Trimming took 10 bases from V and 1 from J, leaving 11 bases between them. CDR1 MDHEN and CDR2 SYDVKM come from the germline V gene. The CDR3 sequence is 12 residues long. The CDR3 region is CATMTTSYEQYF. In DNA, the CDR3 is TGTGCCACCATGACAACTTCCTACGAGCAGTACTTC.

This clone was observed a few times. This chain uses TRBV5-1 with TRBJ1-2, with 9 bases that match TRBD1. V gave up 0 bases and J gave up 8 bases; unmatched junction bases: 8. The CDR3 has 15 residues. Germline V lookup: CDR1 SGHRS, CDR2 YFSETQ. CDR3 loop: CASSLVAQGAEGYTF. The CDR3 DNA reads as TGCGCCAGCAGCTTGGTCGCACAGGGGGCAGAGGGCTACACCTTC.

The chain couples TRBV5-1 to TRBJ1-4; 9 nucleotides align to TRBD1. The germline V gene has CDR1 SGHRS and CDR2 YFSETQ. The ends lost 4 bases at V and 3 bases at J; junction bases unmatched: 7. The CDR3 spans 16 residues. The CDR3 region is CASSLRTGEANEKLFF. The DNA for the CDR3 is TGCGCCAGCAGCCTAAGGACAGGGGAGGCTAATGAAAAACTGTTTTTT. The full variable domain, rest sourced from reference TRBV5-1 and TRBJ1-4, is KAGVTQTPRYLIKTRGQQVTLSCSPISGHRSVSWYQQTPGQGLQFLFEYFSETQRNKGNFPGRFSGRQFSNSRSEMNVSTLELGDSALYLCASSLRTGEANEKLFFGSGTQLSVL.

J is TRBJ1-4 and V is TRBV29-1; D possibly corresponds to TRBD1 (5 bases). Trimming took off 0 bases at V and 0 bases at J, with 17 bases between the two ends. Germline CDR1 reads SQVTM; CDR2 reads ANQGSEA. The CDR3 is 18 amino acids. CDR3 DNA sequence: TGCAGCGTTGAAGATCTTTTAGGGCAGGGAGCAACTAATGAAAAACTGTTTTTT. Translation gives CSVEDLLGQGATNEKLFF.